A single sample gave rise to the 8 T cell receptor beta chains below, sequenced in a study of vaccination and CD4 T cells after COVID-19. For these receptors, no antigen is known. Specified treatment: roughly ten-day PBMC culture with coronavirus spike peptide pools or control peptides (ViraFEST assay). CD4+ T cells that had been cultured provided DNA sequenced with the Oncomine TCR Beta short-read assay. TCRdb re-analysed the PCR reads in MiXCR, keeping a single row per CDR3 protein. The sample includes about 12,000 distinct CDR3 sequences, 45% to 55% of them seen just once. The sample consisted of CD4+ T cells from blood, cultured in vitro. The receptors stem from a human donor who had recovered from COVID-19.

This clonotype was counted only a few times. The CDR3, as DNA: TGTGCCAGCAGTGTCCAGGGGGCACAGAATTCACCCCTCCACTTT. It specifies CASSVQGAQNSPLHF. The V and J genes are TRBV6-1 and TRBJ1-6; 8 bases agree with TRBD1. J lost 7 bases, V lost 4 bases, and 6 bases had no gene match. The germline V gene has CDR1 MNHNS and CDR2 SASEGT. CDR3 length equals 15 residues.

The chain recombines TRBV12-3 or TRBV12-4 with TRBJ1-1; D ambiguous. Trimming shortened V by 1 base and J by 5 bases, and 11 bases separated the two germline ends. This CDR3 has 14 amino acids. CDR3 nucleotides: TGTGCCAGCAGTTTAGGCCTCGCGGGGACTGAAGCTTTCTTT. Amino acids: CASSLGLAGTEAFF.

The rearrangement links TRBV4-1 to TRBJ2-2; D might be TRBD2 (5 bases). Trimming left V 10 bases short and J 6 bases short, with 21 bases between. From germline, CDR1 is MGHRA and CDR2 YSYEKL. The CDR3 is 15 amino acids. The CDR3: CATRTGLLGAGELFF. The CDR3 DNA reads as TGCGCCACCCGTACCGGACTCCTCGGGGCCGGGGAGCTGTTTTTT.

This chain uses TRBV20-1 with TRBJ2-7; unclear D gene. The CDR3 is made up of 17 amino acids. CDR1 DFQATT and CDR2 SNEGSKA come from the germline V gene (reference sequence). Trimming pared 0 bases from V and 1 base from J, leaving 19 bases between. CDR3 bases: TGCAGTGCTAGAGATGATGTGACCGCCGTAATATCCTACGAGCAGTACTTC. Its protein product is CSARDDVTAVISYEQYF.

This chain connects TRBV6-2 or TRBV6-3 to TRBJ2-2; 8 bases line up with TRBD1. This CDR3 has 17 amino acids. J lost 4 bases, V lost 4 bases, and 11 bases had no gene match. CDR1 MNHEY and CDR2 SVGEGT come from the germline V gene. The CDR3, as DNA: TGTGCCAGCAGTTGGAGGACAGGGTCCTTCCTCACCGGGGAGCTGTTTTTT. Its translation: CASSWRTGSFLTGELFF.

The sample holds a few counts of this clonotype. The chain employs TRBV6-2 or TRBV6-3 and TRBJ2-3; 8 bases are shared with TRBD2. The CDR3 covers 15 residues. Germline-derived CDR1 and CDR2 are MNHEY and SVGEGT. Germline trimming cut 6 bases from V and 2 bases from J; bases unmatched to any gene: 7. The CDR3 nucleotides are TGTGCCAGCAGGACAGGCGGGAGGACCACAGATACGCAGTATTTT. Residues: CASRTGGRTTDTQYF.

J is TRBJ2-6 and V is TRBV27; 12 bases agree with TRBD2. Germline V gene sequence: CDR1 MNHEY, CDR2 SMNVEV (reference sequence). V shed 6 bases and J 2 bases; nucleotides not matched to a gene: 14. The CDR3 has 20 residues. The CDR3 nucleotides read TGTGCCAGCAGCCGCTGGACTAGCGGGATGACACGGGCTGGGGCCAACGTCCTGACTTTC. It yields the protein CASSRWTSGMTRAGANVLTF.

V gene TRBV4-1 combines with J gene TRBJ1-2; tentatively, D is TRBD1 (6 bases). This CDR3 spans 16 amino acids. Germline V gene sequence: CDR1 MGHRA, CDR2 YSYEKL. Deletions cut 0 bases from V and 2 bases from J, with 13 bases between. The CDR3, as DNA: TGCGCCAGCAGCCAAGAGAGGAAGGGGGGAAACTATGGCTACACCTTC. As protein: CASSQERKGGNYGYTF.